The rows below give T cell receptor beta chains drawn from one sample of a study of T cell responses to AZD1222 COVID-19 vaccine. Measured with immunoSEQ multiplex PCR; TCRdb has only the in-frame clones, and not every one. The data contain around 120,000 clones, approximately 91% of them singletons. Sequenced here: peripheral blood, sampled on day 0 of AZD1222 vaccination. The receptors shown here come from an adult in good health. Each CDR3 is given with its conserved first and last residue. A D gene is named only where the DNA matches it firmly. Part of the rows lack a size; the others show once, few, many or a class for expanded clones.

. | TRBJ2-3 | TRBV9 | . | TGTGCCAGCAGCGTAGACTCCGCGGCAGCAAGCACAGATACGCAGTATTTT | CASSVDSAAASTDTQYF
. | TRBJ2-7 | TRBV27 | TRBD2 | TGTGCCAGCAGTTCTAGACTAGCGGGAGTCGGAGACGAGCAGTACTTC | CASSSRLAGVGDEQYF
. | TRBJ2-3 | TRBV11-2 | TRBD2 | TGTGCCAGCAGCTTTCGAACGGGGGGGGATCCCAAATCCACAGATACGCAGTATTTT | CASSFRTGGDPKSTDTQYF
. | TRBJ2-2 | TRBV19 | . | TGTGCCAGCAGAGGGCTAGCAGAGGCCGGGGAGCTGTTTTTT | CASRGLAEAGELFF
once | TRBJ2-1 | TRBV3-1/TRBV3-2 | . | TGTGCCAGCAGCCAGCATGGGGTAGATGAGCAGTTCTTC | CASSQHGVDEQFF
. | TRBJ2-3 | TRBV29-1 | . | TGCAGCGTTGTGGACCCACTAAGCACAGATACGCAGTATTTT | CSVVDPLSTDTQYF
. | TRBJ2-7 | TRBV5-4 | TRBD2 | TGTGCCAGCAGCTTGGGCTCAGCGGGGGACCTCTACGAGCAGTACTTC | CASSLGSAGDLYEQYF
few | TRBJ1-5 | TRBV18 | TRBD1 | TGTGCCAGCTCCCCGACAGGGACGAATAGCAATCAGCCCCAGCATTTT | CASSPTGTNSNQPQHF
. | TRBJ1-2 | TRBV29-1 | . | TGCAGCGTGAATGGGGGTGACTATGGCTACACCTTC | CSVNGGDYGYTF
few | TRBJ2-6 | TRBV5-1 | TRBD1 | TGCGCCAGCAGCCCAGGACAGGGAGGAGACGTCCTGACTTTC | CASSPGQGGDVLTF
. | TRBJ1-1 | TRBV7-2 | . | TGTGCCAGCAGCTTCGGACAGAATGAAGCTTTCTTT | CASSFGQNEAFF
. | TRBJ2-7 | TRBV11-1 | . | TGTGCCAGCAGCCCCGAAGGGGGAGCTGGATCCTACGAGCAGTACTTC | CASSPEGGAGSYEQYF
. | TRBJ1-6 | TRBV3-1/TRBV3-2 | . | TGTGCCAGCAGCCGAGGGGGGGCCTCCTATAATTCACCCCTCCACTTT | CASSRGGASYNSPLHF
. | TRBJ1-6 | TRBV5-4 | . | TGTGCCAGCAGCTTGCAGGGTGTCGGGTATTCACCCCTCCACTTT | CASSLQGVGYSPLHF
. | TRBJ1-2 | TRBV6-5 | . | TGTGCCAGCAGATCCAAACAGGTCGCTAACTATGGCTACACCTTC | CASRSKQVANYGYTF
. | TRBJ2-7 | TRBV29-1 | TRBD1 | TGCAGCGTTGGAGGATCTGGGGGACAGGGCTACGAGCAGTACTTC | CSVGGSGGQGYEQYF
. | TRBJ1-1 | TRBV9 | . | TGTGCCAGCAGCGCTGGGGGCAGTATGAACACTGAAGCTTTCTTT | CASSAGGSMNTEAFF
. | TRBJ1-6 | TRBV27 | TRBD1 | TGTGCCAGCAGCGGAGGGGGCCCCCCTTTTTCGACACCCCTCCACTTT | CASSGGGPPFSTPLHF
. | TRBJ1-3 | TRBV5-5 | . | TGTGCCAGCAGCTGGACACAGGCAGCTGGAAACACCATATATTTT | CASSWTQAAGNTIYF
few | TRBJ2-7 | TRBV23-1 | TRBD1 | TGCGCCAGCACCCCGACAGGGGGCCAGTACTTC | CASTPTGGQYF
. | TRBJ2-7 | TRBV7-2 | TRBD1 | TGTGCCAGCAGTTTTGACAGGGGTTGGTCCTACGAGCAGTACTTC | CASSFDRGWSYEQYF
. | TRBJ2-5 | TRBV7-9 | TRBD1 | TGTGCCAGCAGCCAAGCGGGGACAGGGTCCCAAGAGACCCAGTACTTC | CASSQAGTGSQETQYF